The rows below give T cell receptor beta chains drawn from one sample of a study of shared clonotypes between healthy human individuals. Here immunoSEQ multiplex PCR was the method, and the copy in TCRdb shows in-frame clones only, minus some. This sample has some 690,000 clones, with roughly 91% found just once. The sequenced material came from memory CD8+ T cells from PBMCs. These receptors were taken from a man between 18 and 29 years old in good health. Some clones in this sample may be carry-over from other donors' samples. Both conserved end residues are part of each CDR3. The D gene is left open where the match is weak. Expanded clones are given a class, and other clones once, few, many or no size at all.

cdr3_nt,cdr3_aa,j_call,v_call,d_call,clone_size
TGTGCCAGCAGTCCCGTCTCGTACCCCTTCTACGAGCAGTACTTC,CASSPVSYPFYEQYF,TRBJ2-7,TRBV27,NA,NA
TGTGCCAGCAGTTCGGGCCGCCGGGGCGCAGATACGCAGTATTTT,CASSSGRRGADTQYF,TRBJ2-3,TRBV28,NA,NA
TGTCCCCCATCGCTGGGGCCCGAGGAAGAAAAACTGTTTTTT,CPPSLGPEEEKLFF,TRBJ1-4,TRBV30,NA,NA
TGTGCCAGCAGTTTTCTGGGGACAGGGTCTGGGGATACGCAGTATTTT,CASSFLGTGSGDTQYF,TRBJ2-3,TRBV28,TRBD1,NA
TGCGCCAGCTTTGGGGGGGGCGAGCAGTACTTC,CASFGGGEQYF,TRBJ2-7,TRBV5-1,TRBD2,NA
TGTGCCAGCAGCCCCGCGCTAGCGGGAAGCGGGGAGCTGTTTTTT,CASSPALAGSGELFF,TRBJ2-2,TRBV7-9,TRBD2,NA
TGCGCCAGCAGCTTATCAGGGTACAATGAGCAGTTCTTC,CASSLSGYNEQFF,TRBJ2-1,TRBV5-1,NA,NA
TGTGCCGGGGGGGACAACCCTAGCACAGATACGCAGTATTTT,CAGGDNPSTDTQYF,TRBJ2-3,TRBV28,NA,NA
TGTGCCAGCAGCCAGGGACAGCAGAATTTTAACAATGAGCAGTTCTTC,CASSQGQQNFNNEQFF,TRBJ2-1,TRBV14,TRBD1,NA
TGTGCCAGCAGTGCCCCTAGCGGTACCTACGAGCAGTACTTC,CASSAPSGTYEQYF,TRBJ2-7,TRBV2,TRBD2,NA
TGCGCCAGCAGCCAGGCAGGGGGAGCTTACAATGAGCAGTTCTTC,CASSQAGGAYNEQFF,TRBJ2-1,TRBV4-3,TRBD1,NA
TGTGCCAGTAGTACGACTAGGTCCGGGGAGCTGTTTTTT,CASSTTRSGELFF,TRBJ2-2,TRBV19,NA,few
TGTGCCAGCAGCTTACGACGGGGGGTCCGGGAGACCCAGTACTTC,CASSLRRGVRETQYF,TRBJ2-5,TRBV11-1,TRBD2,once
TGTGCCAGCAGGTCAGGGGACAGCCAAACCTATGGCTACACCTTC,CASRSGDSQTYGYTF,TRBJ1-2,TRBV7-9,TRBD1,NA
TGTGCCAGCAGTCAGGACCGGGGAGCTGTTCGGCCCCAGCATTTT,CASSQDRGAVRPQHF,TRBJ1-5,TRBV27,NA,NA
TGTGCCAGCAGCTTCAGGGGAACTAATGAAAAACTGTTTTTT,CASSFRGTNEKLFF,TRBJ1-4,TRBV7-9,NA,NA
TGTGCCAGCAGCTTACGCCCGGACAGGTCCCACGAGCAGTACTTC,CASSLRPDRSHEQYF,TRBJ2-7,TRBV5-4,TRBD1,once
TGTGCCAGCAGTTTATCTAGGGGGAAACAAAAAGTTGAGGATGAAAAACTGTTTTTT,CASSLSRGKQKVEDEKLFF,TRBJ1-4,TRBV28,NA,NA
TGTGCCAGCAGTTACACCGGGGCTGGGATGGAGCCCCAGCATTTT,CASSYTGAGMEPQHF,TRBJ1-5,TRBV6-6,NA,NA
TGTGCCAGCAGCTTAGGTCCCGGGACAGGGGCCCACGAGCAGTACTTC,CASSLGPGTGAHEQYF,TRBJ2-7,TRBV11-2,TRBD1,NA
TGCGCCAGCAGCCAAGCCCCGAGAATGTTTAGACTAGAGGAGGATACGCAGTATTTT,CASSQAPRMFRLEEDTQYF,TRBJ2-3,TRBV4-1,NA,NA
TGTGCCAGCAGTTTGGGGCAGGGCCTGAACACTGAAGCTTTCTTT,CASSLGQGLNTEAFF,TRBJ1-1,TRBV27,NA,NA
TGTGCCAGCAGTCCCTCCTTTGGGGGAGAGGTCTACAATGAGCAGTTCTTC,CASSPSFGGEVYNEQFF,TRBJ2-1,TRBV28,NA,NA
TGTGCTAGTGGTTTGGTAGATGCGGGGGCCTATGGCTACACCTTC,CASGLVDAGAYGYTF,TRBJ1-2,TRBV12-5,NA,NA
TGTGCCAGCACGATGCTGGGGGGCTACGAGCAGTACTTC,CASTMLGGYEQYF,TRBJ2-7,TRBV28,NA,NA
TGTGCCAGCAGAACCTCGGACAGGGGAGGTGGCTACACCTTC,CASRTSDRGGGYTF,TRBJ1-2,TRBV7-6,TRBD1,NA
TGTGCCAGCAGTCCTGGCCTAAACTATGGCTACACCTTC,CASSPGLNYGYTF,TRBJ1-2,TRBV9,NA,NA
TGTGCCAGCAGTGAATGGGGACAACCCTACTCCTACGAGCAGTACTTC,CASSEWGQPYSYEQYF,TRBJ2-7,TRBV6-1,NA,NA
TGTGCCAGCAGCCAGTTTTACACCGGGGAGCTGTTTTTT,CASSQFYTGELFF,TRBJ2-2,TRBV14,NA,NA
TGTGCCAGCAGCGAGGGGGACAGGGGAAACACCATATATTTT,CASSEGDRGNTIYF,TRBJ1-3,TRBV9,TRBD1,NA
TGTGCCAGCAGCTTGTCGAGCCCTGAAGCTTTCTTT,CASSLSSPEAFF,TRBJ1-1,TRBV7-8,NA,NA
TGTGCCAGCAGTTTTATAATGGGCTACGAGCAGTACTTC,CASSFIMGYEQYF,TRBJ2-7,TRBV28,NA,NA
TGTGCCAGCAGCGACCGGGACAGGGAGGCTGGGGAGCAGTACTTC,CASSDRDREAGEQYF,TRBJ2-7,TRBV9,TRBD1,NA